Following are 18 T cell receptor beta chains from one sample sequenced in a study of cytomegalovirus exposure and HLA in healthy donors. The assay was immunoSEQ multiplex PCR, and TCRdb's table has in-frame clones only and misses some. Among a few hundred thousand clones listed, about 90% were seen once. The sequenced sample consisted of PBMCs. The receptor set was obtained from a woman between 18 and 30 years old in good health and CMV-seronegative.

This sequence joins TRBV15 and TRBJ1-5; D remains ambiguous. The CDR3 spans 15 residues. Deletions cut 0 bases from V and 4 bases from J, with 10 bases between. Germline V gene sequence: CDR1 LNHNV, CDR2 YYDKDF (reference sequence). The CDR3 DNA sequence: TGTGCCACCAGCAGAGATAATCAGTATAATCAGCCCCAGCATTTT. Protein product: CATSRDNQYNQPQHF.

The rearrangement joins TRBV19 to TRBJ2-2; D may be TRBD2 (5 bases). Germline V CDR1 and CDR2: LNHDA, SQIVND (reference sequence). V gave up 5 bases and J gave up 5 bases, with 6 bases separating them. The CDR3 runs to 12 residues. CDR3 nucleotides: TGTGCCAGTAGTCTAGCTACCGGGGAGCTGTTTTTT. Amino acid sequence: CASSLATGELFF.

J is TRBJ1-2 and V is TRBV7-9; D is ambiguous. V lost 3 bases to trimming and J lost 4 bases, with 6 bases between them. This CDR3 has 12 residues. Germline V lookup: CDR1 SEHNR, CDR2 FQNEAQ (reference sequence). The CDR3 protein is CASSFSSYGYTF. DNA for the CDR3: TGTGCCAGCAGCTTCTCTTCCTATGGCTACACCTTC.

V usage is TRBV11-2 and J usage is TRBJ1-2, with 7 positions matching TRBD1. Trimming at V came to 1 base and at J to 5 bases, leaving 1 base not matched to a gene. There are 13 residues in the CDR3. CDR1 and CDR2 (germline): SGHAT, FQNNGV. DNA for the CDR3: TGTGCCAGCAGCTTAGGACAGGGTTATGGCTACACCTTC. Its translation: CASSLGQGYGYTF.

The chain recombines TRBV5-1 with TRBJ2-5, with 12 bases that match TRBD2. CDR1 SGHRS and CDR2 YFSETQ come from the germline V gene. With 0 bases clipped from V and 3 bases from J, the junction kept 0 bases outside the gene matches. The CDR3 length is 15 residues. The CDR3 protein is CASSLGTSGKETQYF. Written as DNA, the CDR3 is TGCGCCAGCAGCTTGGGGACTAGCGGGAAAGAGACCCAGTACTTC.

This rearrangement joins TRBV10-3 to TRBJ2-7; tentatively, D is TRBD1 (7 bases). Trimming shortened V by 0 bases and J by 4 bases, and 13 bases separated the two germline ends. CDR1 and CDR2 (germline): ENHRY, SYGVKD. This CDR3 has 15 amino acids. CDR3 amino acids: CAISESMTGRYEQYF. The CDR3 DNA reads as TGTGCCATCAGTGAGTCGATGACAGGGAGGTACGAGCAGTACTTC.

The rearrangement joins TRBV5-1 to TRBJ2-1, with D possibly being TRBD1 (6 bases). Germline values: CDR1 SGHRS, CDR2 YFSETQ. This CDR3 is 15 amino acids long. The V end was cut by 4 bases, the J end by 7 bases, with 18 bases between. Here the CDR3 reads CASSPGDRLGNEQFF. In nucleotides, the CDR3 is TGCGCCAGCAGCCCAGGAGACAGGCTGGGGAATGAGCAGTTCTTC. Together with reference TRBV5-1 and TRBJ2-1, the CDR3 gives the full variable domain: KAGVTQTPRYLIKTRGQQVTLSCSPISGHRSVSWYQQTPGQGLQFLFEYFSETQRNKGNFPGRFSGRQFSNSRSEMNVSTLELGDSALYLCASSPGDRLGNEQFFGPGTRLTVL.

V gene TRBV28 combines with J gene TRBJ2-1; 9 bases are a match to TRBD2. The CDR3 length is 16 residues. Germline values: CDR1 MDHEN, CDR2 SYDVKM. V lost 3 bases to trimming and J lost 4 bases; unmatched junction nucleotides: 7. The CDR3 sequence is CASSFLTSGTYNEQFF. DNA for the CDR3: TGTGCCAGCAGTTTTTTGACTAGCGGAACGTACAATGAGCAGTTCTTC.

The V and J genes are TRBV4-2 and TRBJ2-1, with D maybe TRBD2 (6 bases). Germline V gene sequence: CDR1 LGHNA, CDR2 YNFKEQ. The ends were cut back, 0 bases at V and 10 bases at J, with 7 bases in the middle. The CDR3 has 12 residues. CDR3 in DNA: TGTGCCAGCAGCCAAGATCGGGGGGAGCAGTTCTTC. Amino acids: CASSQDRGEQFF.

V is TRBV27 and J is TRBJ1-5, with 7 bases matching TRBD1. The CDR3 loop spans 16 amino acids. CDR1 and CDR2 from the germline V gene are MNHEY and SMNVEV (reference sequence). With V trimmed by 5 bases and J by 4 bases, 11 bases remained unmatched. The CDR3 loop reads CASSPLQGNINQPQHF. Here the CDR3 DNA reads TGTGCCAGCAGTCCGCTACAGGGGAACATTAATCAGCCCCAGCATTTT.

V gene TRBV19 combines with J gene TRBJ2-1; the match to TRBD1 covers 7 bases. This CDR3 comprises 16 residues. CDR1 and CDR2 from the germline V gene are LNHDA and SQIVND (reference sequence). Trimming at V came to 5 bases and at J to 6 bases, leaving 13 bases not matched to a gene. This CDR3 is CASSSDRSHLFNEQFF. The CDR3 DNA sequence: TGTGCCAGTAGTTCGGACAGGAGCCACTTATTCAATGAGCAGTTCTTC. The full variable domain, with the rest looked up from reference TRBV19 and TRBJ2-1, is DGGITQSPKYLFRKEGQNVTLSCEQNLNHDAMYWYRQDPGQGLRLIYYSQIVNDFQKGDIAEGYSVSREKKESFPLTVTSAQKNPTAFYLCASSSDRSHLFNEQFFGPGTRLTVL.

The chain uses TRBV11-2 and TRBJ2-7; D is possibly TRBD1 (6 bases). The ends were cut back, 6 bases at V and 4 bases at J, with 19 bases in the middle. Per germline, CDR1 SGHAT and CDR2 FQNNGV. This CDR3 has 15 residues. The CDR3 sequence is CASRLTGTLGYEQYF. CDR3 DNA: TGTGCCAGCAGGCTAACAGGGACCCTAGGTTACGAGCAGTACTTC.

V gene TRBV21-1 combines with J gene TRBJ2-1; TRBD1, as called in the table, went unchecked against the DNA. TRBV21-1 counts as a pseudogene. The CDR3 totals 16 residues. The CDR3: CASSITDRGDYNEQFF. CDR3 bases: TGTGCCAGCAGCATTACGGACAGGGGAGACTACAATGAGCAGTTCTTC.

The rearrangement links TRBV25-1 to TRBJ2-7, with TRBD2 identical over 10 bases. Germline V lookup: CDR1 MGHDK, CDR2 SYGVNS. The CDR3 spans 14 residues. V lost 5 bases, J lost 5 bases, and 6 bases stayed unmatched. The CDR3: CASSWGLAGDEQYF. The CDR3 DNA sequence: TGTGCCAGCAGTTGGGGGCTAGCGGGAGACGAGCAGTACTTC.

CDR3 nucleotide sequence: TGTGCCAGCAGTGGAGCGGGAGGGGAGTACGAGCAGTACTTC. Its translation: CASSGAGGEYEQYF. This chain uses TRBV25-1 with TRBJ2-7, with 10 bases aligning to TRBD2. Germline values: CDR1 MGHDK, CDR2 SYGVNS. Unmatched junction bases numbered 4, after V lost 4 bases and J lost 4 bases. The CDR3 consists of 14 residues.

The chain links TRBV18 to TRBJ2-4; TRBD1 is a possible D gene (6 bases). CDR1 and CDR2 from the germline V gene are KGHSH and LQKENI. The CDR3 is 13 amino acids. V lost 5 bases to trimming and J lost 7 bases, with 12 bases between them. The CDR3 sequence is CASSNTGTNIQYF. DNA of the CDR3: TGTGCCAGCTCAAACACAGGGACGAACATTCAGTACTTC.

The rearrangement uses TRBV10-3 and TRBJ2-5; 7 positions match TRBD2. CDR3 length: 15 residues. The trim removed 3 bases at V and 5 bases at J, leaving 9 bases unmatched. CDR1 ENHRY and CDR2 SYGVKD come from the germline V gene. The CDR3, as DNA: TGTGCCATCAGTGACGAACGGGAGGCGGGGGAGACCCAGTACTTC. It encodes CAISDEREAGETQYF.

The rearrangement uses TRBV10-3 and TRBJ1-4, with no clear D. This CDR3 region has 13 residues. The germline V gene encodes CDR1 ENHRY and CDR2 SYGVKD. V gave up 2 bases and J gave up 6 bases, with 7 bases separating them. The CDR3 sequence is CAISERTDEKLFF. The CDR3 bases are TGTGCCATCAGTGAGCGTACGGATGAAAAACTGTTTTTT.